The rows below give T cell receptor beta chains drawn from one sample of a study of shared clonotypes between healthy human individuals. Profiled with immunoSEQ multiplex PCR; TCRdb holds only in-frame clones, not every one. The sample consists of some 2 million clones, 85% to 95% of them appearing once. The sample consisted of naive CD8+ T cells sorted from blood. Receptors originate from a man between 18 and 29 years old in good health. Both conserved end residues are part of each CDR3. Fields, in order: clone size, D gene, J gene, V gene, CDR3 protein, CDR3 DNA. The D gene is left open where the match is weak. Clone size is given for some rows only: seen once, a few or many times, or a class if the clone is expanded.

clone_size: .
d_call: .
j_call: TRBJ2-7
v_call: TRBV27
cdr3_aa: CASSFATGTYEQYF
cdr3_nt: TGTGCCAGCAGTTTCGCTACAGGGACCTACGAGCAGTACTTC

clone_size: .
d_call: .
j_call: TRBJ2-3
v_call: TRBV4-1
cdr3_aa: CASSQRGPDTQYF
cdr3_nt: TGCGCCAGCAGCCAACGAGGGCCAGATACGCAGTATTTT

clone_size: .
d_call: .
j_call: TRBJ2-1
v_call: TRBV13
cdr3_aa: CASSLTDNEQFF
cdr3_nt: TGTGCCAGCAGCCTGACAGACAATGAGCAGTTCTTC

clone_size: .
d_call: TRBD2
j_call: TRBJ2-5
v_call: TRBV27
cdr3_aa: CASSHRTSGRGETQYF
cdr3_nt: TGTGCCAGCAGCCACCGGACTAGCGGGAGAGGGGAGACCCAGTACTTC

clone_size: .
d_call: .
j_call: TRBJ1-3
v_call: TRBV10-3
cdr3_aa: CAISEWGVSGNTIYF
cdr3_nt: TGTGCCATCAGTGAGTGGGGAGTCTCTGGAAACACCATATATTTT

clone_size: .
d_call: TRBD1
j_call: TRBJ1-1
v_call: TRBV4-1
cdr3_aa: CASSHQQGLVTEAFF
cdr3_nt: TGCGCCAGCAGCCACCAACAGGGGCTGGTCACTGAAGCTTTCTTT

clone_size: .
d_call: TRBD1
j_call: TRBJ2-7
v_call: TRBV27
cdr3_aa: CASSSSGTGLYEQYF
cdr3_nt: TGTGCCAGCAGTTCCTCCGGGACAGGGCTGTACGAGCAGTACTTC

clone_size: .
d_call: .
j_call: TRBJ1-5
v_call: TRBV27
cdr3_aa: CASSVGVSQPQHF
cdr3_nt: TGTGCCAGCAGCGTCGGGGTCAGTCAGCCCCAGCATTTT

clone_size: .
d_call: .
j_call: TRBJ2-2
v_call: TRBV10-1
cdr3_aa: CASSDAGSNTGELFF
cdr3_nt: TGCGCCAGCAGTGATGCAGGGTCGAACACCGGGGAGCTGTTTTTT

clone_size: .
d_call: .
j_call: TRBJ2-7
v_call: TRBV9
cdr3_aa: CASSVEWGMGEQYF
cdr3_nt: TGTGCCAGCAGCGTAGAATGGGGCATGGGCGAGCAGTACTTC

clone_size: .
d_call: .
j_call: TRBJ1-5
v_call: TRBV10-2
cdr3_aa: CASIIDIPRYSNQPQHF
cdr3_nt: TGCGCCAGCATTATTGATATCCCCCGCTATAGCAATCAGCCCCAGCATTTT

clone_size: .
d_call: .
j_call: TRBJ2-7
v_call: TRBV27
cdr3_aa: CASSLLTDGEKYF
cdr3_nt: TGTGCCAGCAGCCTACTTACCGACGGGGAAAAGTACTTC

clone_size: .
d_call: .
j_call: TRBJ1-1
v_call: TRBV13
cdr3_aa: CASSRLMVMNTEAFF
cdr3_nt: TGTGCCAGCAGCCGCTTAATGGTAATGAACACTGAAGCTTTCTTT

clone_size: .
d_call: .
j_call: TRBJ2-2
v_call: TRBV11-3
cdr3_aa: CASSFSLGDGNTGELFF
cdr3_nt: TGTGCCAGCAGCTTTTCCCTCGGCGACGGGAACACCGGGGAGCTGTTTTTT

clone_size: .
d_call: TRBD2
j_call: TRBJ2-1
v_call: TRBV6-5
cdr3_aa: CASRTSGGDEQFF
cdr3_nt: TGTGCCAGCAGGACTAGCGGGGGCGATGAGCAGTTCTTC

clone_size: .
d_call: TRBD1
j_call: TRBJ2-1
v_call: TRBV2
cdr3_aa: CASRGQNYNEQFF
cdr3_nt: TGTGCCAGCAGGGGACAGAACTACAATGAGCAGTTCTTC

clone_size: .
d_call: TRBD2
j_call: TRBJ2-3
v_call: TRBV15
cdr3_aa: CATSTGSGTSTDTQYF
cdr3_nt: TGTGCCACCAGCACCGGGAGCGGGACTAGCACAGATACGCAGTATTTT

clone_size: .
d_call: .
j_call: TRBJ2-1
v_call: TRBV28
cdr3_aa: CASSLDNYNEQFF
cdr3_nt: TGTGCCAGCAGTCTCGACAATTACAATGAGCAGTTCTTC

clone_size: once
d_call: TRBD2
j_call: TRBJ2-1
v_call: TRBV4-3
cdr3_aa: CASSQSLAGLSYNEQFF
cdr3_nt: TGCGCCAGCAGCCAGTCGCTAGCGGGATTATCCTACAATGAGCAGTTCTTC

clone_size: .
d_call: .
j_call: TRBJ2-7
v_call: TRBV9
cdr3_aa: CASSAGDGTVYEQYF
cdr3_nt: TGTGCCAGCAGCGCCGGGGACGGAACGGTCTACGAGCAGTACTTC

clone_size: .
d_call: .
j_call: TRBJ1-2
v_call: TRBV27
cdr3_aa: CASSPEGQTYGYTF
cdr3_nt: TGTGCCAGCAGTCCTGAGGGGCAAACGTATGGCTACACCTTC

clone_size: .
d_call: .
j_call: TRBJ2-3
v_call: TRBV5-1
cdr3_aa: CASRHADTQYF
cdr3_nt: TGCGCCAGCAGACACGCAGATACGCAGTATTTT

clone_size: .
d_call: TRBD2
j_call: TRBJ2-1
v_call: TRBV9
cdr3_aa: CASSPRIAGGSYNEQFF
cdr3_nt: TGTGCCAGCAGCCCCCGGATAGCGGGAGGATCCTACAATGAGCAGTTCTTC

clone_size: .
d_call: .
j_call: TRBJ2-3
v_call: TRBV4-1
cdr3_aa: CASSQVGSGTRGDTQYF
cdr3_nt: TGCGCCAGCAGCCAAGTAGGTTCAGGGACGCGGGGAGATACGCAGTATTTT

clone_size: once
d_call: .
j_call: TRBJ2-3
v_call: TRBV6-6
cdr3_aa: CASSPKLASTDTQYF
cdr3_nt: TGTGCCAGCAGTCCGAAATTAGCTAGCACAGATACGCAGTATTTT

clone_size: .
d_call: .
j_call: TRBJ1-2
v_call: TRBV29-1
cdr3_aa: CSVVNPQGYTF
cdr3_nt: TGCAGCGTCGTGAACCCTCAAGGCTACACCTTC

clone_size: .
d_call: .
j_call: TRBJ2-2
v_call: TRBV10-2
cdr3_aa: CASSEQMRSPTGELFF
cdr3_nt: TGCGCCAGCAGTGAGCAAATGCGCAGTCCCACCGGGGAGCTGTTTTTT

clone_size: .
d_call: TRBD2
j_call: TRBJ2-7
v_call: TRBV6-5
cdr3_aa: CASSLRASGSYEQYF
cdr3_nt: TGTGCCAGCAGCCTGAGGGCTAGCGGGAGCTACGAGCAGTACTTC

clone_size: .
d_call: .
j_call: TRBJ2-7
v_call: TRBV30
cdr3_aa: CAWSVQPGGAYEQYF
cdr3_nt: TGTGCCTGGAGTGTACAACCCGGAGGAGCCTACGAGCAGTACTTC